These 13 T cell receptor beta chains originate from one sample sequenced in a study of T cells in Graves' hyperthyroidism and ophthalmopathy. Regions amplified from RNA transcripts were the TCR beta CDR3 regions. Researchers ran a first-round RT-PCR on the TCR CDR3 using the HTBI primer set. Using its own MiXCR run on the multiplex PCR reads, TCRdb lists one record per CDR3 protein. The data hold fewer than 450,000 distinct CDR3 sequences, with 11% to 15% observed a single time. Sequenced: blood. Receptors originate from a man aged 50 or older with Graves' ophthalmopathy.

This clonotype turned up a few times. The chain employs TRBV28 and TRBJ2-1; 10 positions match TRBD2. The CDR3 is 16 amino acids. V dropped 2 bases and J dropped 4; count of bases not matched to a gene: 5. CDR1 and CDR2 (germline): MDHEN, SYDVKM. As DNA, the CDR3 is TGTGCCAGCAGTTTAAGCTCTAGCGGGAGATACAATGAGCAGTTCTTC. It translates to CASSLSSSGRYNEQFF.

The CDR3 is CASSPRDSGRIMNEQFF. CDR3 bases: TGTGCCAGCAGCCCTAGAGATAGCGGGAGGATAATGAATGAGCAGTTCTTC. The chain recombines TRBV9 with TRBJ2-1; TRBD2 aligns across 10 bases. With V trimmed by 4 bases and J by 7 bases, 14 bases remained unmatched. The CDR3 extends over 17 amino acids. Germline values: CDR1 SGDLS, CDR2 YYNGEE.

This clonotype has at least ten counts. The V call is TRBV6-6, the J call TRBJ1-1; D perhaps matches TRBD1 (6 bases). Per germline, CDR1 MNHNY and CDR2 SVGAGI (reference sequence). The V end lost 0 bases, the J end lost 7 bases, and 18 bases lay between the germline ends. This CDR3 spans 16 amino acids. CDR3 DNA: TGTGCCAGCAGTTACTCGATGTACAGGGAAGGGGTTGAAGCTTTCTTT. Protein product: CASSYSMYREGVEAFF.

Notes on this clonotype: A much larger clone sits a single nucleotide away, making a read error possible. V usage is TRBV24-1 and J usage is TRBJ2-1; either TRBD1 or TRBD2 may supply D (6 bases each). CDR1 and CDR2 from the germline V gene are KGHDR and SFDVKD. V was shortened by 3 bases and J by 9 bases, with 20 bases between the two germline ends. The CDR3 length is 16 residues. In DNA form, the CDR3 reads TGTGCCACCAGTGATAAGGGATCCCGGGGGCGGACTGAGCAGTTCTTC. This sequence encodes CATSDKGSRGRTEQFF.

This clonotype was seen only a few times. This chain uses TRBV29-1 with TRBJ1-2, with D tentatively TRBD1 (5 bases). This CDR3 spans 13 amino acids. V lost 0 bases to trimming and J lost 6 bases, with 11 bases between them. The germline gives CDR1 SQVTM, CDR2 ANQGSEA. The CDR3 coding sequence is TGCAGCGTTGAAGATGGGGGGTTTAATGGCTACACCTTC. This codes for CSVEDGGFNGYTF.

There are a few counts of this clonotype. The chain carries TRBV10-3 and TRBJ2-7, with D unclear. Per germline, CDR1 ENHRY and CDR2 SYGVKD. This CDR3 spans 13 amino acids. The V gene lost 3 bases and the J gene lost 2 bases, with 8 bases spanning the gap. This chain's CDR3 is CAISEAPTYEQYF. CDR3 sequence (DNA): TGTGCCATCAGTGAAGCCCCCACCTACGAGCAGTACTTC.

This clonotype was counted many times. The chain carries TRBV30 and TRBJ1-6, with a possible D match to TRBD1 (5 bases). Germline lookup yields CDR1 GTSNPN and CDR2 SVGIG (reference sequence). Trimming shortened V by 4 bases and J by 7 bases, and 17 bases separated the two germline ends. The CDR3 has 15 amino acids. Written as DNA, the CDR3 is TGTGCCTGGAATGTCTTGAGGGGCGGGAATTCACCCCTCCACTTT. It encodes CAWNVLRGGNSPLHF.

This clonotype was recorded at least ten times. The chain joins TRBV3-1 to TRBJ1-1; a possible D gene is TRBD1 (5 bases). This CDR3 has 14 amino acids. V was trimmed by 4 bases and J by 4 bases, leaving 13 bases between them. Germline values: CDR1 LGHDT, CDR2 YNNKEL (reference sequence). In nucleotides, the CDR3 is TGTGCCAGCAGCCCCCCAGGGAGAAGCACTGAAGCTTTCTTT. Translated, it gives CASSPPGRSTEAFF.

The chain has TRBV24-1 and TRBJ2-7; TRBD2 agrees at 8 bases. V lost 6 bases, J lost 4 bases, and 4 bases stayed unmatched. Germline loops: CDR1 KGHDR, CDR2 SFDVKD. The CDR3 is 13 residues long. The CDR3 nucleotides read TGTGCCACCAGTCGTAGCGGGAATTACGAGCAGTACTTC. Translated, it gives CATSRSGNYEQYF.

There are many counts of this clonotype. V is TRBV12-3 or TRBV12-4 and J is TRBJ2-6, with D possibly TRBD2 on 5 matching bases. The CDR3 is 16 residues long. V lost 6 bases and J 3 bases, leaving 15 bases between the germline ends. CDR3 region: CASRHGEGFGANVLTF. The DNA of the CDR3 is TGTGCCAGCAGACATGGAGAGGGTTTTGGGGCCAACGTCCTGACTTTC.

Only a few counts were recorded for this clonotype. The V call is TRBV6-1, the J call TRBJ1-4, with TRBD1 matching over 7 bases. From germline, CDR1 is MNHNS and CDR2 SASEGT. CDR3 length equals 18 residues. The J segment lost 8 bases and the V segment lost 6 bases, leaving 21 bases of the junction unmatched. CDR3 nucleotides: TGTGCCAGCAGCCTAGACAGGGCCGACCGGGCCCGGGGGGAAAAACTGTTTTTT. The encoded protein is CASSLDRADRARGEKLFF.

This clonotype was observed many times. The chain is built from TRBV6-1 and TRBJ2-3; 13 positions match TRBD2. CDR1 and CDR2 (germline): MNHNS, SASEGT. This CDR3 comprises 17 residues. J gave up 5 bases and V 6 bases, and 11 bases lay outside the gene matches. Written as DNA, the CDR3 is TGTGCCAGCAGCGGACTACTAGCGGGAGGGCCTCAAGATACGCAGTATTTT. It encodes CASSGLLAGGPQDTQYF.

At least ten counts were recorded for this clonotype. This CDR3 reads CASSPATGGLGEQYF. CDR3 bases: TGTGCCAGCTCACCCGCTACAGGGGGCCTCGGCGAGCAGTACTTC. The J gene is TRBJ2-7, the V gene TRBV18; 9 bases align to TRBD1. This CDR3 is built from 15 residues. Germline V gene lookup returns CDR1 KGHSH and CDR2 LQKENI. With 3 bases clipped from V and 6 bases from J, the junction kept 9 bases outside the gene matches.